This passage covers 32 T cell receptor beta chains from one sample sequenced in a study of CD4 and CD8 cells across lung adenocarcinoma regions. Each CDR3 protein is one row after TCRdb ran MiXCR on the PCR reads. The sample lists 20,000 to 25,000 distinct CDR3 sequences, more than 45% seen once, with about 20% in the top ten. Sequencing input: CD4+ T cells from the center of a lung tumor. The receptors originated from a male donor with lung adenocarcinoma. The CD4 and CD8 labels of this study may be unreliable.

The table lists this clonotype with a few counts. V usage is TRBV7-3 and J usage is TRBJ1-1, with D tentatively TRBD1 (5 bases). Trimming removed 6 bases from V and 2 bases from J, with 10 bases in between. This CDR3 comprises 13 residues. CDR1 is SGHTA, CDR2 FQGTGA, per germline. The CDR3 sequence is CASSIQGNTEAFF. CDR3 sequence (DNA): TGTGCCAGCAGTATCCAGGGAAACACTGAAGCTTTCTTT.

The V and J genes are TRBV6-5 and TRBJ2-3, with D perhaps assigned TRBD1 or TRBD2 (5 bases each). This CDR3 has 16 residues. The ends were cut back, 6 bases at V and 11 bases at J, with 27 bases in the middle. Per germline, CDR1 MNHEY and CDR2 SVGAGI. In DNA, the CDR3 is TGTGCCAGCAGCTTACCGGGGCGATATCCAAAAAACATGCAGTATTTT. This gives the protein CASSLPGRYPKNMQYF.

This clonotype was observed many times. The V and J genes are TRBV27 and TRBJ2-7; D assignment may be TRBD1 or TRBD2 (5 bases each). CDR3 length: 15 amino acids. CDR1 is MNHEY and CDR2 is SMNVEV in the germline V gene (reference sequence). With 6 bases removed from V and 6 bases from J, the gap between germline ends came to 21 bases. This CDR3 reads CASREVGTIAAEQYF. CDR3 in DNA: TGTGCCAGCAGGGAGGTGGGGACCATTGCCGCCGAGCAGTACTTC.

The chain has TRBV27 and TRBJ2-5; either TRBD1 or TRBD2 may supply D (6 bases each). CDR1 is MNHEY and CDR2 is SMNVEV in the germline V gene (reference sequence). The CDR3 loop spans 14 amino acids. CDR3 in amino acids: CAGLGGPDSETQYF. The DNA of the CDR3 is TGTGCGGGCCTTGGGGGGCCGGACTCCGAGACCCAGTACTTC.

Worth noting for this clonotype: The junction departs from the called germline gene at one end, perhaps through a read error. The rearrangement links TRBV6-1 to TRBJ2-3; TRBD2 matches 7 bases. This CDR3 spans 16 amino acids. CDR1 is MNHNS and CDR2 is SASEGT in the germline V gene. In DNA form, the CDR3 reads TGTGCGAGCAGTGACCGGGGGGTGTGTGCCAAAGACATTCAGTATTTC. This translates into CASSDRGVCAKDIQYF.

The CDR3 bases are TGCGCCAGCAGTCCCGGGACTAGCGGGAGCGACGAGCAGTACTTC. Residues: CASSPGTSGSDEQYF. The V call is TRBV10-2, the J call TRBJ2-7; 14 nucleotides line up with TRBD2. Germline assignment: CDR1 WSHSY and CDR2 SAAADI. The CDR3 contains 15 residues. V lost 5 bases to trimming and J lost 5 bases; unmatched junction nucleotides: 5.

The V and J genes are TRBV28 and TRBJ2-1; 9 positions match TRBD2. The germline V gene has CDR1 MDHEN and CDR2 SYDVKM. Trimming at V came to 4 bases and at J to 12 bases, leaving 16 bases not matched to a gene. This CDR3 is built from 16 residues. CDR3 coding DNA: TGTGCCAGCAGTTGCCTCGCGGGAGGGCCCTTCAATACGCAGTTCTTC. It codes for CASSCLAGGPFNTQFF.

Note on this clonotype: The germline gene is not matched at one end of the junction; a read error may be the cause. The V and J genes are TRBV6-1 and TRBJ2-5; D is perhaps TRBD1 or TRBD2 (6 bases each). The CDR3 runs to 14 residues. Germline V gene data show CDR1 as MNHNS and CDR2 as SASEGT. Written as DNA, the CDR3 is TGTGCGGGCAAAAGGGGGACTGAGCAAGAGACGCAGTATTTC. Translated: CAGKRGTEQETQYF.

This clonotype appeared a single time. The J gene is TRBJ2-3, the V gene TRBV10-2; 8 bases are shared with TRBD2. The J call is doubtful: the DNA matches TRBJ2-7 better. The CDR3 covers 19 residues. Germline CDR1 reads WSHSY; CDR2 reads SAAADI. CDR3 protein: CASRTGTGGGSRKADTQYF. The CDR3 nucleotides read TGCGCCAGCAGGACCGGGACGGGCGGGGGGAGCCGTAAAGCAGATACGCAGTACTTC.

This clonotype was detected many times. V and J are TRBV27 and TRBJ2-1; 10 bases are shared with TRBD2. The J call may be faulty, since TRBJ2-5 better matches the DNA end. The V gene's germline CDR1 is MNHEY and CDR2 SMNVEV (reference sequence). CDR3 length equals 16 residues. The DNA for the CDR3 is TGTGCCAGCAGTTTGTCTAGCGGGAGTCACAGAGAGACCCAGTACTTC. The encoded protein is CASSLSSGSHRETQYF.

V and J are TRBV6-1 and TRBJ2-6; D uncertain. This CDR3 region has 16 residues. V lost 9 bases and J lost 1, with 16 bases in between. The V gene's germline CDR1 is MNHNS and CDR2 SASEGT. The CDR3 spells CASQDNSLSGANVLTF. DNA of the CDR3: TGTGCCAGTCAGGATAACTCCCTTTCTGGGGCCAACGTCCTGACTTTC.

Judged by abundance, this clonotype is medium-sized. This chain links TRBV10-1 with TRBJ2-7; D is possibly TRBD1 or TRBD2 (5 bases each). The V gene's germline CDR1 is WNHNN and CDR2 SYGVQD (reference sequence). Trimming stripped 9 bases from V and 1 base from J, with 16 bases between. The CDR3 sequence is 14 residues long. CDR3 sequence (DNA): TGCGCCAGGTGGACACTAGACGGGTCCTACGAGCAGTACTTC. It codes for CARWTLDGSYEQYF.

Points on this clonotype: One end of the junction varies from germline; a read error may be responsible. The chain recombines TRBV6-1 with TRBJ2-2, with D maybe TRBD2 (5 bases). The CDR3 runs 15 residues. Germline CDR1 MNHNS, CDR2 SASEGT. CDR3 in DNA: TGTGCCAGCGGCCTCCAGTCCGGAATTCCCGGGGAGCTGTATTTT. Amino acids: CASGLQSGIPGELYF.

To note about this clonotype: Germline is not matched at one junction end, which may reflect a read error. The CDR3 DNA reads as TGTGCCAGCAGTCAGGGGACAAACACAGAGACGCAGTATTTT. Translation: CASSQGTNTETQYF. The chain combines TRBV6-1 with TRBJ2-2; the D gene is possibly TRBD1 (6 bases). The J call could be wrong; TRBJ2-3 is a better fit for the DNA end. Germline CDR1 is MNHNS and CDR2 is SASEGT. This CDR3 is 14 amino acids long.

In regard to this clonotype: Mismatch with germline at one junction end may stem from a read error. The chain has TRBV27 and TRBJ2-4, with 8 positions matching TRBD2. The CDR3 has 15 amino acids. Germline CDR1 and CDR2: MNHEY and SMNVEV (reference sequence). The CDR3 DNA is TGTTCCAGCGGTTTCGGGGCGGGAGGCAAAAACAAGCAGTACTTC. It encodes CSSGFGAGGKNKQYF.

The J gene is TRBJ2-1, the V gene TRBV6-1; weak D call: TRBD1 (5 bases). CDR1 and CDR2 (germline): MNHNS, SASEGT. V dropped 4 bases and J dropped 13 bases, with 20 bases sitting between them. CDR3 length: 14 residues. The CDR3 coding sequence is TGTGCCAGCAGTGTTTCATGGGGCCAAGAGACCCAGTTCTTC. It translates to CASSVSWGQETQFF.

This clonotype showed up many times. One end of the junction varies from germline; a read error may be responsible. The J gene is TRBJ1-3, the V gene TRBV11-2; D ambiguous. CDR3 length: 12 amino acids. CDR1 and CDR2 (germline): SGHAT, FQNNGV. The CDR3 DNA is TGTGCCAGCAGCATAGACCGAAACACCATATATTTT. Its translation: CASSIDRNTIYF.

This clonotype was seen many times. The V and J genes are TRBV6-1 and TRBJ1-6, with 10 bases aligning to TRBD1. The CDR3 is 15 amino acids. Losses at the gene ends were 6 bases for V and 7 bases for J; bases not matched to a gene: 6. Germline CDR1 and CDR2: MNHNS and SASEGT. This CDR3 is CASRKGTGENSPLHF. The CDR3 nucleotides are TGTGCCAGCAGAAAAGGGACAGGGGAAAATTCACCCCTCCACTTT.

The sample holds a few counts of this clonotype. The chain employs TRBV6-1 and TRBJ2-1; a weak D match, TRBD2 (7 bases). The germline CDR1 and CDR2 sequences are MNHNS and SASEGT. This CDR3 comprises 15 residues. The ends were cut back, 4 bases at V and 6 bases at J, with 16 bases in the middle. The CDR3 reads CASSAGGAGGNEQFF. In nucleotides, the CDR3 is TGTGCCAGCAGTGCTGGGGGGGCCGGTGGCAATGAGCAGTTCTTC.

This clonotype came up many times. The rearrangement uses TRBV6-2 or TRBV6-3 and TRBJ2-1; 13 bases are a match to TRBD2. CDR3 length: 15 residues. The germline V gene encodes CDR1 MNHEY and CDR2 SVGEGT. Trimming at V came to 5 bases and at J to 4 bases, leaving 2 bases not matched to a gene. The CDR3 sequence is CASSKLAGGYNEQFF. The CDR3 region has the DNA TGTGCCAGCAGTAAACTAGCGGGAGGGTACAATGAGCAGTTCTTC.

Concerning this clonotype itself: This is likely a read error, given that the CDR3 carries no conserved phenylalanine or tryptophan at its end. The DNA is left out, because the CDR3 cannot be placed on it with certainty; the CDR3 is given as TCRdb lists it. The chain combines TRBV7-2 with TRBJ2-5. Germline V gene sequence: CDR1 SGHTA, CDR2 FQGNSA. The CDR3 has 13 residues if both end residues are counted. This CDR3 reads CASCLVVRESQHS.

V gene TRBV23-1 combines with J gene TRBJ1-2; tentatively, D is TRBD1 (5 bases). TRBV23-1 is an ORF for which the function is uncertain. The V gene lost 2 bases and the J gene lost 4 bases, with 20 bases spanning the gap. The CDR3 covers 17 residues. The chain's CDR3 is CASSQPVPPGSFYGYTF. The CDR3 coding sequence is TGCGCCAGCAGTCAACCTGTTCCGCCAGGGTCTTTCTATGGCTACACCTTC.

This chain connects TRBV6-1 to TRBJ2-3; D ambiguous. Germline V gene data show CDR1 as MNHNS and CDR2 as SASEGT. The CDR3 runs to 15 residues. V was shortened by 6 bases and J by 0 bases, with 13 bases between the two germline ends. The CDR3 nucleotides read TGTGCCAGCAGCCTCCAGTCCGTGAGCACAGATACGCAGTATTTT. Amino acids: CASSLQSVSTDTQYF.

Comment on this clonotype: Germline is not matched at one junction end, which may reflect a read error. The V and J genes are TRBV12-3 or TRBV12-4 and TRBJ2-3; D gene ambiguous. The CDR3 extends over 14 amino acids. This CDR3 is CAGSFGGAQDTQYF. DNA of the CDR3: TGTGCGGGCAGCTTCGGCGGAGCCCAAGATACGCAGTACTTT.

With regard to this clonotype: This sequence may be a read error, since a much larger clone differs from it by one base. The DNA of the CDR3 is TGCGCCAGCAGCCAAGAGCCGGGCCAACCCCCTCCGGAGCAGTACTTC. Its protein is CASSQEPGQPPPEQYF. The chain recombines TRBV4-1 with TRBJ2-1; D uncertain. The J call may not be correct, given that the DNA end is closer to TRBJ2-7. Germline V gene data show CDR1 as MGHRA and CDR2 as YSYEKL. This CDR3 is built from 16 residues.

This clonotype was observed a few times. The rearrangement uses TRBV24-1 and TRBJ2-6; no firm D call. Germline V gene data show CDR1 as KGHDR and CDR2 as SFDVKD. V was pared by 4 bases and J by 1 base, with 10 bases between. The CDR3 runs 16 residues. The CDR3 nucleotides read TGTGCCACCAGTGAACTAAGCAGGTCTGGGGCCAACGTCCTGACTTTC. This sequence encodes CATSELSRSGANVLTF.

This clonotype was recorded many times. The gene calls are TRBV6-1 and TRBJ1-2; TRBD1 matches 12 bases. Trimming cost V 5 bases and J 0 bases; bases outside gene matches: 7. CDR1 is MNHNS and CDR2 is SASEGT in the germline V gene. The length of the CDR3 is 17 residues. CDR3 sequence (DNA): TGTGCCAGCAGTCCCAGGGACAGGGGGCACGCTAACTATGGCTACACCTTC. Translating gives CASSPRDRGHANYGYTF.

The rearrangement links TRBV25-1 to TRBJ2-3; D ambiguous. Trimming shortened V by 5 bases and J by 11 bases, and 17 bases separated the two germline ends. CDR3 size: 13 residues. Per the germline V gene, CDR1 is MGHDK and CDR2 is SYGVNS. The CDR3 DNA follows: TGTGCCAGCAGTAAAACAGCCAAAAATATGCAGTATTTT. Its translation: CASSKTAKNMQYF.

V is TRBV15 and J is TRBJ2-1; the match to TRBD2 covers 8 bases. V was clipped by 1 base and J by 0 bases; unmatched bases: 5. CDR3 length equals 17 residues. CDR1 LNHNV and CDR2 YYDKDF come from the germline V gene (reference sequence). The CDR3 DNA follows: TGTGCCACCAGCAGAGGGGCTGCGGGAGGCTCCTACAATGAGCAGTTCTTC. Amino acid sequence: CATSRGAAGGSYNEQFF. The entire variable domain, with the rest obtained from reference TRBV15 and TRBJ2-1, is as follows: DAMVIQNPRYQVTQFGKPVTLSCSQTLNHNVMYWYQQKSSQAPKLLFHYYDKDFNNEADTPDNFQSRRPNTSFCFLDIRSPGLGDTAMYLCATSRGAAGGSYNEQFFGPGTRLTVL.

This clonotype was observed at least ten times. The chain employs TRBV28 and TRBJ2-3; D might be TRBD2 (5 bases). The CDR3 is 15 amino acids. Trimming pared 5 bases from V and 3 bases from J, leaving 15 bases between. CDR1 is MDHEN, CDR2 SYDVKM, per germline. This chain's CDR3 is CASSPPTKLTDTQYF. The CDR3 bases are TGTGCCAGCAGTCCCCCGACTAAACTGACAGATACGCAGTATTTT.

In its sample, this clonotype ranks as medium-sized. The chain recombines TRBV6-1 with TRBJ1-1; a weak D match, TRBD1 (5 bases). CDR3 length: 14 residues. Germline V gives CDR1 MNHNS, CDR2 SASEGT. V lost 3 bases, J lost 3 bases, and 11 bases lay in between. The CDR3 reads CASSEIWGDTEAFF. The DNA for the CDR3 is TGTGCCAGCAGTGAGATCTGGGGGGACACTGAAGCTTTCTTT.

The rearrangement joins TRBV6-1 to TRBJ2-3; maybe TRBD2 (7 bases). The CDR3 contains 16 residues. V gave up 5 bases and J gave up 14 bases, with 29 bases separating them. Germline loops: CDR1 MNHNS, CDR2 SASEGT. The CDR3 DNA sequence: TGTGCCAGCAGTAAGAAGGGGGGGACGGGCACCGGGGCGCTGTATTTT. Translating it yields CASSKKGGTGTGALYF.